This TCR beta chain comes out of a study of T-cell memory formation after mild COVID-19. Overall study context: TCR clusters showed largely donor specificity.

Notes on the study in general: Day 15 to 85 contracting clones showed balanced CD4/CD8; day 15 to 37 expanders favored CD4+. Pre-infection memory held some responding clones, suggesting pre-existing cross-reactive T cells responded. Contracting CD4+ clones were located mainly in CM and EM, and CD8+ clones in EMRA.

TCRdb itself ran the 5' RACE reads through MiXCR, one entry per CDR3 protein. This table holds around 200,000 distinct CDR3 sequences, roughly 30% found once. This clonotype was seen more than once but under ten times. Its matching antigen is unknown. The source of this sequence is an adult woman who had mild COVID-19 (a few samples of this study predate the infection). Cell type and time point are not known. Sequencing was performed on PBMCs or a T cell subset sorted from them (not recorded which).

The chain's CDR3 is CASSLVELDTQYF. For the CDR3, the DNA is TGTGCCAGCAGCTTAGTGGAGCTCGATACGCAGTATTTT. The J gene is TRBJ2-3, the V gene TRBV7-9; no definite D call. CDR1 is SEHNR, CDR2 FQNEAQ, per germline (reference sequence). V was shortened by 1 base and J by 6 bases, with 8 bases between the two germline ends. The CDR3 has 13 residues.